Shown below are 30 T cell receptor beta chains from a single sample sequenced in a study of T cell changes during pregnancy in multiple sclerosis. Sequencing was performed with immunoSEQ multiplex PCR; in TCRdb, only in-frame clones are kept and a portion is missing. The profile shows over 90,000 clones, roughly nine tenths of them singletons. Here the sequenced sample was peripheral blood, taken in the second trimester of pregnancy. The receptor source for this set is a female donor in good health, enrolled as a control in a pregnancy study.

This clone occurred once. The chain recombines TRBV10-3 with TRBJ2-7; D gene unclear. With 1 base removed from V and 4 bases from J, the gap between germline ends came to 11 bases. This CDR3 has 14 amino acids. Germline CDR1 reads ENHRY; CDR2 reads SYGVKD. CDR3 sequence (DNA): TGTGCCATCAGTGAGTTTGAGGTCGGGTACGAGCAGTACTTC. Translating it yields CAISEFEVGYEQYF.

The V gene is TRBV6-6, the J gene TRBJ2-2; 7 bases are shared with TRBD1. V shed 4 bases and J 5 bases; nucleotides not matched to a gene: 4. The CDR3 consists of 14 residues. Germline lookup yields CDR1 MNHNY and CDR2 SVGAGI (reference sequence). This CDR3 is CASSSTGSTGELFF. The CDR3 DNA is TGTGCCAGCAGTTCGACAGGGTCGACCGGGGAGCTGTTTTTT.

The rearrangement joins TRBV19 to TRBJ2-4; possible D gene TRBD1, 5 bases. This CDR3 comprises 13 residues. V was pared by 0 bases and J by 8 bases, with 8 bases between. The germline V gene has CDR1 LNHDA and CDR2 SQIVND (reference sequence). The CDR3 loop is CASSIDREYIQYF. Written as DNA, the CDR3 is TGTGCCAGTAGTATAGACAGGGAATACATTCAGTACTTC.

The rearrangement joins TRBV6-6 to TRBJ2-1; D may be TRBD1 (7 bases). CDR3 size: 14 residues. V lost 2 bases, J lost 7 bases, and 12 bases lay in between. In germline, CDR1 is MNHNY, CDR2 SVGAGI (reference sequence). CDR3: CASSYATGRNEQFF. The CDR3 bases are TGTGCCAGCAGTTACGCGACAGGGAGGAATGAGCAGTTCTTC.

The chain couples TRBV7-9 to TRBJ2-1, with 9 bases that match TRBD1. The germline V gene has CDR1 SEHNR and CDR2 FQNEAQ (reference sequence). The J segment lost 4 bases and the V segment lost 5 bases, leaving 6 bases of the junction unmatched. CDR3 length equals 15 residues. CDR3 bases: TGTGCCAGCAGCCCCCGGGGACAGGGATACAATGAGCAGTTCTTC. Protein sequence: CASSPRGQGYNEQFF.

This clone was detected once. The chain carries TRBV6-5 and TRBJ2-7; 8 bases match TRBD1. The CDR3 is 15 amino acids. CDR1 and CDR2 from the germline V gene are MNHEY and SVGAGI. After removal of 5 bases from V and 3 bases from J, the junction contained 9 bases not matched to a gene. DNA for the CDR3: TGTGCCAGCAGTCGGACAGGACAGGGAGTCTACGAGCAGTACTTC. It yields the protein CASSRTGQGVYEQYF.

The chain couples TRBV15 to TRBJ2-7; D perhaps matches TRBD2 (7 bases). The CDR3 contains 16 residues. V lost 0 bases and J lost 3, with 15 bases in between. CDR1 and CDR2 from the germline V gene are LNHNV and YYDKDF (reference sequence). The CDR3 here is CATSRDWGGASYEQYF. The CDR3 DNA reads TGTGCCACCAGCAGAGATTGGGGGGGCGCCAGCTACGAGCAGTACTTC.

CDR3 residues: CASSHSGRPAETQYF. The CDR3 DNA reads as TGTGCCAGCTCACATAGCGGGAGGCCGGCGGAGACCCAGTACTTC. V gene TRBV18 combines with J gene TRBJ2-5; TRBD2 aligns across 10 bases. The CDR3 has 15 amino acids. J was trimmed by 5 bases and V by 4 bases; bases with no gene match: 7. The germline V gene encodes CDR1 KGHSH and CDR2 LQKENI.

J is TRBJ1-5 and V is TRBV5-6; a possible D gene is TRBD1 (5 bases). The CDR3 runs 15 residues. The ends were cut back, 0 bases at V and 7 bases at J, with 14 bases in the middle. Looked up from germline, CDR1 is SGHDT and CDR2 is YYEEEE. CDR3 sequence (DNA): TGTGCCAGCAGCTTGGAACGGGGGTCGGGACAGCCCCAGCATTTT. This translates into CASSLERGSGQPQHF.

The gene calls are TRBV6-1 and TRBJ2-1; 10 bases align to TRBD2. J lost 6 bases, V lost 8 bases, and 4 bases had no gene match. CDR1 and CDR2 (germline): MNHNS, SASEGT. The CDR3 is 13 amino acids. The CDR3 region is CASGKREGNEQFF. CDR3 in DNA: TGTGCCAGCGGAAAGCGGGAGGGCAATGAGCAGTTCTTC.

The J gene is TRBJ1-3, the V gene TRBV30; D remains ambiguous. The CDR3 runs 15 residues. V lost 2 bases, J lost 1 base, and 12 bases lay in between. The V gene's germline CDR1 is GTSNPN and CDR2 SVGIG (reference sequence). CDR3 region: CAWSRLKNSGNTIYF. In nucleotides, the CDR3 is TGTGCCTGGAGTAGACTAAAAAATTCTGGAAACACCATATATTTT.

The chain employs TRBV7-6 and TRBJ2-3; D is undetermined. Germline CDR1 and CDR2: SGHVS and FNYEAQ. This CDR3 contains 14 residues. V lost 2 bases, J lost 2 bases, and 8 bases lay in between. This CDR3 is CASSLSDTTDTQYF. CDR3 in DNA: TGTGCCAGCAGCTTATCAGATACCACAGATACGCAGTATTTT.

This clone was detected only a few times. The genes are TRBV7-6 and TRBJ2-1; weak D call: TRBD2 (5 bases). The CDR3 totals 17 residues. CDR1 SGHVS and CDR2 FNYEAQ come from the germline V gene. Trimming took 5 bases from V and 0 from J, leaving 17 bases between them. This CDR3 reads CASSPVPDFRSYNEQFF. CDR3 coding DNA: TGTGCCAGCAGCCCCGTCCCGGACTTCCGCTCCTACAATGAGCAGTTCTTC.

The chain combines TRBV28 with TRBJ2-7; 7 positions match TRBD1. From germline, CDR1 is MDHEN and CDR2 SYDVKM. The CDR3 is 14 residues long. Trimming cost V 8 bases and J 6 bases; bases outside gene matches: 13. The CDR3 sequence: CASHLGTVPTEQYF. The DNA for the CDR3 is TGTGCCAGCCATCTCGGGACAGTACCTACCGAGCAGTACTTC. Full variable domain (rest looked up from reference TRBV28 and TRBJ2-7): DVKVTQSSRYLVKRTGEKVFLECVQDMDHENMFWYRQDPGLGLRLIYFSYDVKMKEKGDIPEGYSVSREKKERFSLILESASTNQTSMYLCASHLGTVPTEQYFGPGTRLTVT.

The rearrangement uses TRBV5-1 and TRBJ2-7, with D perhaps matching TRBD1 (6 bases). This CDR3 contains 12 residues. V was shortened by 4 bases and J by 7 bases, with 12 bases between the two germline ends. The V gene's germline CDR1 is SGHRS and CDR2 YFSETQ. CDR3: CASSPGTLEQYF. The CDR3 DNA is TGCGCCAGCAGCCCCGGGACATTAGAGCAGTACTTC.

This chain joins TRBV5-1 and TRBJ2-7, with 7 bases matching TRBD1. The CDR3 has 13 amino acids. V dropped 4 bases and J dropped 3; count of bases not matched to a gene: 4. Germline V CDR1 and CDR2: SGHRS, YFSETQ. The CDR3 sequence is CASSRGQSYEQYF. CDR3 coding DNA: TGCGCCAGCAGCCGGGGACAGAGCTACGAGCAGTACTTC.

The J gene is TRBJ1-6, the V gene TRBV4-1; D ambiguous. V gave up 4 bases and J gave up 7 bases, with 11 bases separating them. There are 14 residues in the CDR3. CDR1 is MGHRA, CDR2 YSYEKL, per germline. CDR3 protein: CASSLFSSNSPLHF. CDR3 sequence (DNA): TGCGCCAGCAGCCTCTTTTCCTCGAATTCACCCCTCCACTTT.

This clone has just one count. This CDR3 is also generated by other DNA sequences in the sample. This chain links TRBV27 with TRBJ2-1; TRBD2 agrees at 11 bases. Germline V gene lookup returns CDR1 MNHEY and CDR2 SMNVEV (reference sequence). J gave up 5 bases and V 4 bases, and 4 bases lay outside the gene matches. The CDR3 consists of 15 residues. CDR3 coding DNA: TGTGCCAGCAGTTCCGGGACTAGCGGCAACAATGAGCAGTTCTTC. It yields the protein CASSSGTSGNNEQFF.

Concerning this clone itself: This specimen includes other DNA sequences encoding the same CDR3. The chain is built from TRBV19 and TRBJ1-2; 8 bases line up with TRBD1. The CDR3 spans 14 residues. Germline loops: CDR1 LNHDA, CDR2 SQIVND (reference sequence). V trimming: 4 bases; J trimming: 3 bases; junction bases outside the gene matches: 4. CDR3 in amino acids: CASSTGGGYYGYTF. The CDR3 region has the DNA TGTGCCAGTAGTACAGGGGGCGGATACTATGGCTACACCTTC.

The rearrangement joins TRBV25-1 to TRBJ2-5; TRBD1 might be the D (6 bases). The CDR3 length is 14 residues. V lost 4 bases to trimming and J lost 5 bases, with 14 bases between them. CDR1 is MGHDK, CDR2 SYGVNS, per germline. CDR3 sequence reads: CASSAGGGRETQYF. CDR3 in DNA: TGTGCCAGCAGTGCCGGTGGGGGCCGGGAGACCCAGTACTTC.

This clone was found once. The J gene is TRBJ1-5, the V gene TRBV7-9; no clear D gene. V shed 0 bases and J shed 4 bases, with 10 bases lying between them. This CDR3 spans 15 amino acids. CDR1 SEHNR and CDR2 FQNEAQ come from the germline V gene (reference sequence). CDR3 amino acids: CASSLAGGPNQPQHF. In nucleotides, the CDR3 is TGTGCCAGCAGCTTAGCCGGAGGGCCGAATCAGCCCCAGCATTTT.

The chain carries TRBV4-1 and TRBJ2-5; D might be TRBD2 (6 bases). Germline V CDR1 and CDR2: MGHRA, YSYEKL. This CDR3 has 15 residues. Trimming removed 1 base at V and 5 bases at J, with 14 bases between. DNA of the CDR3: TGCGCCAGCAGCCAAGCCCCCCGGGGGTGGGAGACCCAGTACTTC. It specifies CASSQAPRGWETQYF.

The chain couples TRBV5-1 to TRBJ1-2, with a tentative D call TRBD1 (6 bases). Germline V gene sequence: CDR1 SGHRS, CDR2 YFSETQ. This CDR3 spans 13 amino acids. The V gene lost 0 bases and the J gene lost 5 bases, with 8 bases spanning the gap. The CDR3: CASSLGTAYGYTF. In nucleotides, the CDR3 is TGCGCCAGCAGCTTGGGGACAGCGTATGGCTACACCTTC.

The chain is built from TRBV28 and TRBJ1-5, with TRBD1 matching 8 bases. Germline V gives CDR1 MDHEN, CDR2 SYDVKM. With 2 bases clipped from V and 4 bases from J, the junction kept 7 bases outside the gene matches. The CDR3 has 16 amino acids. This chain's CDR3 is CASSLEGRGQNQPQHF. In DNA, the CDR3 is TGTGCCAGCAGTTTAGAGGGCAGGGGGCAGAATCAGCCCCAGCATTTT. The full variable domain, with the rest looked up from reference TRBV28 and TRBJ1-5, is DVKVTQSSRYLVKRTGEKVFLECVQDMDHENMFWYRQDPGLGLRLIYFSYDVKMKEKGDIPEGYSVSREKKERFSLILESASTNQTSMYLCASSLEGRGQNQPQHFGDGTRLSIL.

The chain is built from TRBV7-6 and TRBJ1-1, with D possibly TRBD1 on 6 matching bases. The germline V and J ends were trimmed by 1 base and 4 bases, with 19 bases remaining between them. This CDR3 has 17 residues. Germline lookup yields CDR1 SGHVS and CDR2 FNYEAQ. DNA for the CDR3: TGTGCCAGCAGCTTAGACATGGGCAGGGACATTCCCACTGAAGCTTTCTTT. Encoded protein: CASSLDMGRDIPTEAFF.

The chain recombines TRBV11-3 with TRBJ2-2, with a possible D match to TRBD2 (6 bases). Deletions cut 3 bases from V and 3 bases from J, with 8 bases between. This CDR3 spans 14 amino acids. Germline lookup yields CDR1 SGHNT and CDR2 YENEEA. Here the CDR3 DNA reads TGTGCCAGCAGCTTCAGCGGGTACACCGGGGAGCTGTTTTTT. This sequence encodes CASSFSGYTGELFF.

The J gene is TRBJ1-1, the V gene TRBV28; D is uncertain. V shed 3 bases and J shed 1 base, with 6 bases lying between them. Germline-derived CDR1 and CDR2 are MDHEN and SYDVKM. The CDR3 totals 13 residues. This CDR3 reads CASSFSPNTEAFF. DNA for the CDR3: TGTGCCAGCAGTTTCAGTCCGAACACTGAAGCTTTCTTT. Supplemented by reference TRBV28 and TRBJ1-1, the full variable domain reads DVKVTQSSRYLVKRTGEKVFLECVQDMDHENMFWYRQDPGLGLRLIYFSYDVKMKEKGDIPEGYSVSREKKERFSLILESASTNQTSMYLCASSFSPNTEAFFGQGTRLTVV.

The chain joins TRBV7-2 to TRBJ2-7; 13 bases align to TRBD2. The junction had 4 bases not matched to a gene; V was cut back by 6 bases and J by 2 bases. The germline gives CDR1 SGHTA, CDR2 FQGNSA. This CDR3 region has 15 residues. This CDR3 is CASRPGTSGAYEQYF. For the CDR3, the DNA is TGTGCCAGCAGACCCGGGACTAGCGGGGCCTACGAGCAGTACTTC.

V and J are TRBV7-8 and TRBJ1-4; 8 nucleotides agree with TRBD1. The CDR3 loop spans 15 amino acids. CDR1 and CDR2 (germline): SGHVS, FQNEAQ. V lost 1 base, J lost 7 bases, and 5 bases stayed unmatched. The CDR3 here is CASSLERTGSEKLFF. Written as DNA, the CDR3 is TGTGCCAGCAGCTTAGAAAGGACAGGGAGTGAAAAACTGTTTTTT.

The chain couples TRBV9 to TRBJ2-7; D gene unclear. The CDR3 contains 15 residues. Per germline, CDR1 SGDLS and CDR2 YYNGEE. V was pared by 5 bases and J by 3 bases, with 18 bases between. DNA of the CDR3: TGTGCCAGCAGTCTAGGTAAGACCCCCCACTACGAGCAGTACTTC. Residues: CASSLGKTPHYEQYF.